This T cell receptor (beta chain) was identified in a study of molecular identifiers for immune sequencing clone quantification. In this sample, this clonotype turned up a few times. The CDR3 extends over 16 amino acids. The J segment lost 8 bases and the V segment lost 1 base, leaving 7 bases of the junction unmatched. Germline assignment: CDR1 PRHDT and CDR2 FYEKMQ (reference sequence). TCRdb ran MiXCR on the PCR reads and lists one entry per CDR3 protein. The table records about 86,000 distinct CDR3 sequences, around 27% of them present only once. Naive CD8 T cells were sorted, and the gate applied was CD8+CD4-CCR7+CD45RA+.

The source of this sequence is a human donor in good health. Some libraries in this study had Jurkat cell RNA spiked in. The chain employs TRBV13 and TRBJ2-1; 11 bases agree with TRBD2. Sequencing was performed on naive CD8+ T cells from blood, with Jurkat cell RNA spiked in. Subset of the sample: FACS-sorted CD8+CD4-CCR7+CD45RA+ naive T cells. The CDR3, as DNA: TGTGCCAGCAGCTTAGAGTCTAGCGGGGGGTGGTATGAGCAGTTCTTC. Residues: CASSLESSGGWYEQFF.